The source of this T cell receptor (beta chain) is a study of shared T cell receptors in the human thymus. Assay: immunoSEQ multiplex PCR; the TCRdb copy retains only in-frame clones and omits some. The table shows approximately 490,000 clones, with about four fifths occurring only once. The CDR3 is made up of 16 amino acids. Germline CDR1 and CDR2: GTSNPN and SVGIG (reference sequence). V lost 0 bases, J lost 5 bases, and 8 bases stayed unmatched. This sample was also put to use in a study of human thymus T cells. According to that study: Serving as donors were healthy Finnish infants, each of whom was having open corrective surgery for congenital heart defects. Corrective cardiac operations yielded the resected thymus tissue. An apparent bias in V and J gene usage was seen in thymic and blood repertoires.

This TCR was recovered from a boy younger than two with a congenital heart defect. The rearrangement links TRBV30 to TRBJ2-1; 9 nucleotides line up with TRBD2. The sequenced material came from thymocytes. The CDR3: CAWSVQRREGNNEQFF. CDR3 nucleotides: TGTGCCTGGAGTGTACAAAGGCGGGAGGGCAACAATGAGCAGTTCTTC.